The 25 T cell receptor beta chains presented below share a single source sample, sequenced in a study of T cell repertoires in cytomegalovirus infection. One entry per CDR3 protein results from TCRdb running MiXCR on the reads. The data show 200,000 to 300,000 distinct CDR3 sequences, roughly 15% seen once. Sequencing used PBMCs. Source of these receptors: a human donor in good health (CMV status not recorded). Some clones in this sample may be carry-over from other donors' samples.

The chain employs TRBV6-2 or TRBV6-3 and TRBJ2-7; tentatively, D is TRBD1 or TRBD2 (5 bases each). V was trimmed by 6 bases and J by 4 bases, leaving 7 bases between them. The CDR3 has 11 residues. Germline CDR1 reads MNHEY; CDR2 reads SVGEGT. The CDR3 region is CASRGRYEQYF. In nucleotides, the CDR3 is TGTGCCAGCAGGGGACGGTACGAGCAGTACTTC.

This chain joins TRBV7-9 and TRBJ2-2, with D hard to call. Germline V gene lookup returns CDR1 SEHNR and CDR2 FQNEAQ (reference sequence). This CDR3 spans 11 amino acids. The ends were cut back, 5 bases at V and 8 bases at J, with 6 bases in the middle. This chain's CDR3 is CASSRLGELFF. CDR3 bases: TGTGCCAGCAGCCGGTTGGGGGAGCTGTTTTTT.

This chain connects TRBV14 to TRBJ2-3; no clear D gene. Deletions cut 4 bases from V and 2 bases from J, with 13 bases between. Germline CDR1 reads SGHDN; CDR2 reads FVKESK. The CDR3 consists of 15 residues. The DNA of the CDR3 is TGTGCCAGCAGCCCAAATGTTGGGGTCACAGATACGCAGTATTTT. Residues: CASSPNVGVTDTQYF. The complete variable domain, with remaining parts taken from reference TRBV14 and TRBJ2-3, reads EAGVTQFPSHSVIEKGQTVTLRCDPISGHDNLYWYRRVMGKEIKFLLHFVKESKQDESGMPNNRFLAERTGGTYSTLKVQPAELEDSGVYFCASSPNVGVTDTQYFGPGTRLTVL.

The J gene is TRBJ2-7, the V gene TRBV27; D gene uncertain. Trimming stripped 6 bases from V and 5 bases from J, with 20 bases between. The germline CDR1 and CDR2 sequences are MNHEY and SMNVEV (reference sequence). The CDR3 is 15 residues long. CDR3 nucleotide sequence: TGTGCCAGCAGGCCTTCTTTAACACTTCCTCACGAGCAGTACTTC. It translates to CASRPSLTLPHEQYF.

This clonotype has ten or more counts. The rearrangement joins TRBV4-1 to TRBJ1-1; no reliable D call. The CDR3 totals 13 residues. The germline CDR1 and CDR2 sequences are MGHRA and YSYEKL. The V end was cut by 4 bases, the J end by 5 bases, with 11 bases between. CDR3 bases: TGCGCCAGCAGCCGGGCCCTGGAGACTGAAGCTTTCTTT. Residues: CASSRALETEAFF.

J is TRBJ1-4 and V is TRBV28, with D maybe TRBD1 (5 bases). This CDR3 has 17 amino acids. V was shortened by 6 bases and J by 7 bases, with 24 bases between the two germline ends. Germline V lookup: CDR1 MDHEN, CDR2 SYDVKM. Here the CDR3 DNA reads TGTGCCAGCAGGGATTTATCCCCGGGGGGGGTAGGTGAAAAACTGTTTTTT. Amino acid sequence: CASRDLSPGGVGEKLFF.

The rearrangement joins TRBV12-3 or TRBV12-4 to TRBJ1-2, with 7 bases matching TRBD1. V gave up 6 bases and J gave up 5 bases; unmatched junction bases: 9. CDR3 length equals 14 residues. CDR3 region: CASSDYRGGYGYTF. DNA for the CDR3: TGTGCCAGCAGCGATTACAGGGGAGGGTATGGCTACACCTTC.

This clonotype was counted only a few times. The rearrangement uses TRBV25-1 and TRBJ1-2; 7 bases agree with TRBD1. V gave up 4 bases and J gave up 9 bases; unmatched junction bases: 2. Germline CDR1 MGHDK, CDR2 SYGVNS. This CDR3 region has 11 residues. For the CDR3, the DNA is TGTGCCAGCAGTGGACAGGGTCGCTACACCTTC. Protein: CASSGQGRYTF.

J is TRBJ2-7 and V is TRBV20-1; D unresolved. The CDR3 totals 14 residues. The V and J ends lost 5 bases and 7 bases respectively, with 21 bases between them. Per germline, CDR1 DFQATT and CDR2 SNEGSKA (reference sequence). CDR3 bases: TGCAGTGCTCGTGCGCTCAATCGCCCACCTGAGCAGTACTTC. This sequence encodes CSARALNRPPEQYF.

The CDR3 nucleotides read TGTGCCAGTAGCTTGGTAGAAGAAAAACTGTTTTTT. Translating gives CASSLVEEKLFF. The chain couples TRBV19 to TRBJ1-4; D remains unclear. Per the germline V gene, CDR1 is LNHDA and CDR2 is SQIVND (reference sequence). The CDR3 is 12 amino acids. V dropped 6 bases and J dropped 8 bases, with 10 bases sitting between them.

At least ten counts were recorded for this clonotype. This chain joins TRBV5-5 and TRBJ1-4, with 9 bases lining up with TRBD1. V shed 2 bases and J 8 bases; nucleotides not matched to a gene: 7. Germline CDR1 is SGHKS and CDR2 is YYEKEE (reference sequence). This CDR3 spans 15 amino acids. Here the CDR3 reads CASSFGTGWNEKLFF. The CDR3 nucleotides read TGTGCCAGCAGCTTCGGGACAGGGTGGAACGAAAAACTGTTTTTT.

The V and J genes are TRBV4-3 and TRBJ2-3; D might be TRBD1 (6 bases). The CDR3 spans 17 residues. From germline, CDR1 is LGHNA and CDR2 YSLEER. Deletions cut 1 base from V and 3 bases from J, with 17 bases between. The CDR3 DNA is TGCGCCAGCAGCCAAGGTGTAACAGGGCAGAAGACAGATACGCAGTATTTT. This sequence encodes CASSQGVTGQKTDTQYF.

This clonotype turned up a few times. CDR3 residues: CASTPGGRETQYF. CDR3 bases: TGTGCCAGCACCCCAGGGGGGAGAGAGACCCAGTACTTC. The chain joins TRBV28 to TRBJ2-5; tentatively, D is TRBD1 (7 bases). CDR3 length equals 13 residues. Germline V CDR1 and CDR2: MDHEN, SYDVKM. The ends were cut back, 7 bases at V and 4 bases at J, with 13 bases in the middle.

This clonotype has a handful of counts. The genes are TRBV6-1 and TRBJ1-5; TRBD1 matches at 10 bases. Germline lookup yields CDR1 MNHNS and CDR2 SASEGT. The CDR3 extends over 16 amino acids. Germline trimming cut 6 bases from V and 0 bases from J; bases unmatched to any gene: 5. This CDR3 is CASRSGTGDSNQPQHF. CDR3 DNA: TGTGCCAGCAGGTCCGGGACAGGGGATAGCAATCAGCCCCAGCATTTT.

This clonotype came up many times. The chain uses TRBV12-3 or TRBV12-4 and TRBJ2-2; the D gene is possibly TRBD1 (5 bases). Deletions cut 7 bases from V and 8 bases from J, with 14 bases between. CDR3 length: 13 amino acids. This chain's CDR3 is CASTGFDQGELFF. In DNA form, the CDR3 reads TGTGCCAGCACAGGGTTTGATCAAGGGGAGCTGTTTTTT.

This clonotype was seen a handful of times. This rearrangement joins TRBV28 to TRBJ1-3; a possible D gene is TRBD1 (5 bases). Germline CDR1 and CDR2: MDHEN and SYDVKM. Trimming took off 5 bases at V and 4 bases at J, with 18 bases between the two ends. The CDR3 length is 16 residues. The CDR3 sequence: CASSRAGTPKGNTIYF. As DNA, the CDR3 is TGTGCCAGCAGTCGAGCCGGGACCCCTAAGGGAAACACCATATATTTT.

This clonotype was observed at least ten times. The rearrangement joins TRBV7-8 to TRBJ2-1; TRBD1 might be the D (6 bases). The V end was cut by 5 bases, the J end by 8 bases, with 19 bases between. The germline CDR1 and CDR2 sequences are SGHVS and FQNEAQ. CDR3 length equals 15 residues. The CDR3: CASSPARTALHEQFF. In DNA, the CDR3 is TGTGCCAGCAGCCCCGCCCGGACAGCCCTACATGAGCAGTTCTTC.

This clonotype was seen at least ten times. The chain uses TRBV5-6 and TRBJ1-1; D is possibly TRBD1 (5 bases). The V end lost 4 bases, the J end lost 1 base, and 11 bases lay between the germline ends. Germline V gene data show CDR1 as SGHDT and CDR2 as YYEEEE. The CDR3 spans 14 residues. CDR3 sequence (DNA): TGTGCCAGCAGCCCCGGGACTCGGAACACTGAAGCTTTCTTT. Its translation is CASSPGTRNTEAFF.

As for this clonotype: A much larger clone sits a single nucleotide away, making a read error possible. V is TRBV28 and J is TRBJ2-1, with unresolved D. This CDR3 spans 12 amino acids. Germline CDR1 MDHEN, CDR2 SYDVKM. CDR3 protein: CASSLTWNDQFF. The CDR3 DNA reads as TGTGCCAGCAGTCTGACTTGGAATGATCAGTTCTTC.

The rearrangement links TRBV4-3 to TRBJ2-1; the match to TRBD2 covers 8 bases. V trimming: 0 bases; J trimming: 4 bases; junction bases outside the gene matches: 11. The CDR3 has 18 residues. The germline CDR1 and CDR2 sequences are LGHNA and YSLEER. CDR3: CASSQDLLAGIKYNEQFF. DNA of the CDR3: TGCGCCAGCAGCCAAGATCTTTTAGCGGGAATAAAATACAATGAGCAGTTCTTC.

This clonotype was seen ten or more times. This chain joins TRBV29-1 and TRBJ2-4; D gene unclear. This CDR3 contains 12 residues. The V and J ends lost 5 bases and 7 bases respectively, with 12 bases between them. From germline, CDR1 is SQVTM and CDR2 ANQGSEA. CDR3 DNA sequence: TGCAGCGTTACGCAGACCGGGAACATTCAGTACTTC. Its translation: CSVTQTGNIQYF.

This clonotype came up a few times. The rearrangement joins TRBV3-1 to TRBJ2-5; the D is unclear. Between the trimmed V and J ends, which lost 8 bases and 5 bases, there was a span of 15 bases. CDR1 is LGHDT and CDR2 is YNNKEL in the germline V gene (reference sequence). The CDR3 spans 13 residues. The CDR3 sequence is CASLGVLDETQYF. The CDR3 DNA follows: TGTGCCAGCTTGGGTGTTCTAGACGAGACCCAGTACTTC.

This clonotype has just one count. The V and J genes are TRBV20-1 and TRBJ2-3; D gene uncertain. Looked up from germline, CDR1 is DFQATT and CDR2 is SNEGSKA (reference sequence). CDR3 size: 15 residues. Trimming took off 6 bases at V and 2 bases at J, with 18 bases between the two ends. The CDR3 DNA is TGCAGTGCACCGCCTACAGAATCCTCCACAGATACGCAGTATTTT. Translating gives CSAPPTESSTDTQYF.

The table lists this clonotype with many counts. The V and J genes are TRBV6-1 and TRBJ1-5; TRBD1 might be the D (6 bases). With 8 bases removed from V and 2 bases from J, the gap between germline ends came to 16 bases. The length of the CDR3 is 15 residues. Germline V gene sequence: CDR1 MNHNS, CDR2 SASEGT. The CDR3: CASSSEGGGNQPQHF. CDR3 DNA sequence: TGTGCCAGCTCCTCCGAGGGGGGTGGCAATCAGCCCCAGCATTTT.

In this sample, this clonotype turned up a few times. The chain combines TRBV29-1 with TRBJ1-1, with no clear D. Trimming cost V 5 bases and J 1 base, with 8 bases left between them. Per the germline V gene, CDR1 is SQVTM and CDR2 is ANQGSEA. The CDR3 covers 12 residues. DNA for the CDR3: TGCAGCGTTTCCAGACAGAACACTGAAGCTTTCTTT. Translation: CSVSRQNTEAFF. The full variable domain, completed using reference TRBV29-1 and TRBJ1-1, is SAVISQKPSRDICQRGTSLTIQCQVDSQVTMMFWYRQQPGQSLTLIATANQGSEATYESGFVIDKFPISRPNLTFSTLTVSNMSPEDSSIYLCSVSRQNTEAFFGQGTRLTVV.